These T cell receptor beta chains were read from a single sample in a study of T cell responses to AZD1222 COVID-19 vaccine. Clones were read by immunoSEQ multiplex PCR, and TCRdb kept only the in-frame ones, dropping some. The table shows roughly 140,000 clones, with roughly nine tenths occurring only once. The sequencing here drew on peripheral blood, taken on day 0 of AZD1222 vaccination. All receptors derive from an adult in good health. CDR3s include the opening cysteine and the closing phenylalanine or tryptophan. D genes are given only for firm matches. Expanded clones get a size class; other rows say once, few or many, or leave the size out.

cdr3_aa cdr3_nt j_call d_call clone_size v_call
CAISESRGAIDEQFF TGTGCCATCAGTGAGTCGCGGGGGGCCATCGATGAGCAGTTCTTC TRBJ2-1 TRBD2 few TRBV10-3
CASSLGRVPETQYF TGTGCCAGCAGCTTAGGCCGGGTCCCAGAGACCCAGTACTTC TRBJ2-5 NA NA TRBV7-9
CASSDQAFF TGTGCCAGCAGTGATCAAGCTTTCTTT TRBJ1-1 NA NA TRBV6-1
CASSLGGTNTGELFF TGCGCCAGCAGCTTAGGAGGTACTAACACCGGGGAGCTGTTTTTT TRBJ2-2 NA once TRBV5-1
CASSSPYRTGLNTGELFF TGTGCCAGCAGTTCCCCATATCGGACAGGCCTGAACACCGGGGAGCTGTTTTTT TRBJ2-2 TRBD1 NA TRBV6-2/TRBV6-3
CAISQDGRSNQPQHF TGTGCCATCAGTCAAGATGGGCGGAGCAATCAGCCCCAGCATTTT TRBJ1-5 NA NA TRBV10-3
CASSWTRGIYEQYF TGTGCCAGCAGTTGGACCCGGGGGATCTACGAGCAGTACTTC TRBJ2-7 NA NA TRBV28
CASSLGGRGDYGYTF TGTGCCAGCAGCTTAGGAGGCAGGGGAGACTATGGCTACACCTTC TRBJ1-2 NA NA TRBV7-2
CASSSNRGDTGELFF TGTGCCAGCAGTTCGAACAGGGGGGACACCGGGGAGCTGTTTTTT TRBJ2-2 TRBD1 NA TRBV7-3
CASGRTGRQEFTEAFF TGTGCCAGCGGCCGAACAGGGAGACAGGAGTTCACTGAAGCTTTCTTT TRBJ1-1 NA NA TRBV27
CASSYPGQTDNQPQHF TGTGCCAGCAGTTACCCAGGACAAACAGACAATCAGCCCCAGCATTTT TRBJ1-5 NA NA TRBV6-6
CASLDRPYEQYF TGCGCCAGCTTGGACAGGCCCTACGAGCAGTACTTC TRBJ2-7 TRBD1 NA TRBV5-1
CASSRSGIGQPGELFF TGTGCCAGCAGTCGATCGGGAATTGGTCAACCCGGGGAGCTGTTTTTT TRBJ2-2 NA NA TRBV6-6
CASSYSPGTTEAFF TGTGCCAGCAGTTACTCGCCAGGGACCACTGAAGCTTTCTTT TRBJ1-1 NA NA TRBV6-5
CASSPLAKGTVPHEQFF TGTGCCAGCTCACCACTCGCGAAGGGGACCGTCCCACATGAGCAGTTCTTC TRBJ2-1 NA NA TRBV18
CASSPQLAGGSEQFF TGTGCCAGCAGCCCCCAACTAGCGGGAGGGAGTGAGCAGTTCTTC TRBJ2-1 TRBD2 NA TRBV14
CASSDPGLNEQFF TGTGCCAGCAGTGATCCTGGGTTGAATGAGCAGTTCTTC TRBJ2-1 NA NA TRBV2